These T cell receptor beta chains were read from a single sample in a study of T cell responses to AZD1222 COVID-19 vaccine. Assay used: immunoSEQ multiplex PCR; TCRdb lists only in-frame clones, some missing. The data contain about 150,000 clones, about 90% of them seen just once; the ten biggest clones take up 8% to 10%. The input for sequencing was peripheral blood, taken 28 days after the second AZD1222 dose. These receptors all stem from an adult who received the AZD1222 COVID-19 vaccine. CDR3s include the opening cysteine and the closing phenylalanine or tryptophan. A D gene is named only where the DNA matches it firmly. Size tells how often a clone was seen (once, few, many) or the class of an expanded clone, and some rows leave it out.

NA	NA	TRBV5-8	TRBJ1-1	CASSMNTGTTVAFF	TGTGCCAGCAGCATGAACACAGGGACCACGGTAGCTTTCTTT
NA	NA	TRBV25-1	TRBJ2-1	CASSGFRDGYNEQFF	TGTGCCAGCAGTGGGTTTCGGGACGGCTACAATGAGCAGTTCTTC
NA	TRBD1	TRBV3-1/TRBV3-2	TRBJ2-1	CASSSQGAISYNEQFF	TGTGCCAGCAGCTCTCAGGGGGCGATCTCCTACAATGAGCAGTTCTTC
NA	NA	TRBV11-2	TRBJ2-3	CASSPVGGASGTDTQYF	TGTGCCAGCAGCCCCGTGGGGGGGGCTAGCGGCACAGATACGCAGTATTTT
NA	TRBD1	TRBV5-1	TRBJ2-4	CASSLAWDSKNIQYF	TGCGCCAGCAGCTTGGCCTGGGACAGCAAAAACATTCAGTACTTC
once	NA	TRBV10-3	TRBJ1-2	CAISEKAGANYGYTF	TGTGCCATCAGTGAGAAGGCAGGTGCTAACTATGGCTACACCTTC
NA	NA	TRBV5-1	TRBJ2-1	CASSLATSNEQFF	TGCGCCAGCAGCCTCGCCACTAGCAACGAGCAGTTCTTC
NA	TRBD1	TRBV6-5	TRBJ1-3	CASRSWTGVNTIYF	TGTGCCAGCAGGTCCTGGACAGGGGTAAACACCATATATTTT
NA	TRBD2	TRBV2	TRBJ2-1	CGLAGENEQFF	TGTGGTCTAGCGGGAGAAAATGAGCAGTTCTTC
NA	NA	TRBV15	TRBJ2-5	CATSRDPRETQYF	TGTGCCACCAGCAGAGATCCCAGGGAGACCCAGTACTTC
NA	TRBD1	TRBV11-2	TRBJ2-2	CASSLARGTGGIGELFF	TGTGCCAGCAGCTTAGCAAGAGGGACAGGGGGGATCGGGGAGCTGTTTTTT
once	NA	TRBV7-9	TRBJ1-1	CASRLPGREDTEAFF	TGTGCCAGCAGACTCCCCGGGAGAGAGGACACTGAAGCTTTCTTT
NA	TRBD2	TRBV5-4	TRBJ2-7	CASSLDRGGLAAEQYF	TGTGCCAGCAGCTTGGATCGGGGGGGACTAGCGGCCGAGCAGTACTTC
NA	NA	TRBV7-2	TRBJ2-1	CASIQAGGPHNEQFF	TGTGCCAGCATCCAGGCCGGGGGACCCCACAATGAGCAGTTCTTC
NA	NA	TRBV11-3	TRBJ2-1	CASSSGVLGNEQFF	TGTGCCAGCAGCTCCGGGGTATTAGGCAATGAGCAGTTCTTC
NA	TRBD2	TRBV3-1/TRBV3-2	TRBJ2-2	CACARTGTTGTGELFF	TGTGCCTGCGCCAGGACCGGGACTACGGGGACCGGGGAGCTGTTTTTT
NA	TRBD1	TRBV3-1/TRBV3-2	TRBJ2-2	CASSQRQGNTGELFF	TGTGCCAGCAGCCAACGACAGGGGAACACCGGGGAGCTGTTTTTT
NA	TRBD1	TRBV11-2	TRBJ2-7	CASSFRTGQFSYEQYF	TGTGCCAGCAGCTTTCGGACAGGCCAATTCTCCTACGAGCAGTACTTC
NA	TRBD2	TRBV18	TRBJ2-3	CASSNGAGGEDTQYF	TGTGCCAGCTCCAACGGCGCGGGAGGAGAGGATACGCAGTATTTT
NA	NA	TRBV7-2	TRBJ2-1	CASSSLRINNEQFF	TGTGCCAGCAGCTCCCTCAGAATCAACAATGAGCAGTTCTTC
NA	TRBD1	TRBV7-2	TRBJ1-2	CASSWDSTNYGYTF	TGTGCCAGCAGCTGGGACAGTACTAACTATGGCTACACCTTC